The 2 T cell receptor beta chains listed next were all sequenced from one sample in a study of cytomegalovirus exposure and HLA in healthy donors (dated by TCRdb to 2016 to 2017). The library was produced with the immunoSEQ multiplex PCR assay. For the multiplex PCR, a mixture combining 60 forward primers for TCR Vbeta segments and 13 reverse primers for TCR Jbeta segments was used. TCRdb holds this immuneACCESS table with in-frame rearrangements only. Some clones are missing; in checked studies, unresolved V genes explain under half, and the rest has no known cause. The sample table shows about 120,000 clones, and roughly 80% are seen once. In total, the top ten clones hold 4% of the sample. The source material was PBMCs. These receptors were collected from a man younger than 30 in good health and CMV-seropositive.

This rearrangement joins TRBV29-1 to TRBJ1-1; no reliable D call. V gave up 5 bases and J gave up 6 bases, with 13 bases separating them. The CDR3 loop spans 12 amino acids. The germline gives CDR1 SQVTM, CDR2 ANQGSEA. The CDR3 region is CSVRGFEPEAFF. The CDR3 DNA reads TGCAGCGTTCGAGGGTTCGAGCCTGAAGCTTTCTTT.

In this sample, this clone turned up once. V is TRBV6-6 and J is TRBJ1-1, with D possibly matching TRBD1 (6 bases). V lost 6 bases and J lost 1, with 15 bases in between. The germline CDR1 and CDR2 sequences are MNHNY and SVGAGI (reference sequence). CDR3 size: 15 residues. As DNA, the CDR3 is TGTGCCAGCAGCCCAGGGGCTCCGGGGAACACTGAAGCTTTCTTT. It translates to CASSPGAPGNTEAFF.